This is a list of T cell receptor beta chains from one sample in a study of T cell responses to AZD1222 COVID-19 vaccine. Assay: immunoSEQ multiplex PCR; the TCRdb copy retains only in-frame clones and omits some. Seen here are over 100,000 clones, 70% to 90% observed once, and the top ten hold roughly 4.4%. The starting material was peripheral blood, obtained 28 days after the second AZD1222 dose. These receptors came from an adult who received the AZD1222 COVID-19 vaccine. Each CDR3 is given with its conserved first and last residue. D genes are given only for firm matches. Clone size is given for some rows only: seen once, a few or many times, or a class if the clone is expanded.

len,abundance,v_gene,j_gene,d_gene,CDR3aa,CDR3nt
15,-,TRBV19,TRBJ1-2,TRBD1,CASTSGQWLFGGYTF,TGTGCCAGTACCTCGGGACAGTGGTTGTTCGGGGGCTACACCTTC
14,few,TRBV7-9,TRBJ1-2,TRBD1,CASSITGANYGYTF,TGTGCCAGCAGCATAACAGGGGCTAACTATGGCTACACCTTC
16,-,TRBV6-2/TRBV6-3,TRBJ2-3,-,CASSSSGGRVTDTQYF,TGTGCCAGCAGTTCCTCCGGCGGCAGGGTCACAGATACGCAGTATTTT
16,-,TRBV28,TRBJ2-7,TRBD2,CASSSVTSGPSYEQYF,TGTGCCAGCAGTTCAGTAACTAGCGGCCCGTCCTACGAGCAGTACTTC
17,-,TRBV10-2,TRBJ1-2,TRBD1,CASSDLRGTASTYGYTF,TGCGCCAGCAGTGATTTGAGAGGGACAGCCTCGACCTATGGCTACACCTTC
14,-,TRBV7-2,TRBJ2-7,-,CASSFRPDPYEQYF,TGTGCCAGCAGCTTTAGGCCAGACCCCTACGAGCAGTACTTC
15,-,TRBV3-1/TRBV3-2,TRBJ2-3,TRBD1,CASNSRDRATDTQYF,TGTGCCAGCAATTCCCGGGACAGGGCTACAGATACGCAGTATTTT
19,-,TRBV3-1/TRBV3-2,TRBJ2-3,TRBD2,CASSQGFRGGWSSTDTQYF,TGTGCCAGCAGCCAAGGTTTTCGGGGGGGCTGGTCTAGCACAGATACGCAGTATTTT
17,-,TRBV28,TRBJ1-2,TRBD1,CASSGLSGLGTGGGYTF,TGTGCCAGCAGTGGCCTAAGTGGACTTGGGACAGGGGGTGGCTACACCTTC
15,-,TRBV27,TRBJ1-5,-,CASNDRGNSNQPQHF,TGTGCCAGCAACGATAGGGGGAATAGCAATCAGCCCCAGCATTTT
15,-,TRBV24-1,TRBJ2-3,TRBD1,CATSEPGTGKDTQYF,TGTGCCACCAGTGAACCCGGGACAGGGAAAGATACGCAGTATTTT
14,few,TRBV6-5,TRBJ1-2,-,CASSPRGQNYGYTF,TGTGCCAGCAGTCCCCGGGGGCAAAACTATGGCTACACCTTC
14,-,TRBV5-1,TRBJ1-2,-,CASRLQGGWDGYTF,TGCGCCAGCCGTCTTCAAGGGGGTTGGGATGGCTACACCTTC
15,-,TRBV27,TRBJ1-5,-,CASRLSSYSNQPQHF,TGTGCCAGCCGGTTGTCTTCTTATAGCAATCAGCCCCAGCATTTT
13,few,TRBV6-5,TRBJ2-7,-,CASGIIGTGEQYF,TGTGCCAGCGGGATCATCGGGACGGGCGAGCAGTACTTC
18,-,TRBV7-3,TRBJ1-4,TRBD1,CASSETAAPGTGSVKLFF,TGTGCCAGCAGCGAAACGGCTGCCCCGGGGACAGGGAGTGTAAAACTGTTTTTT
14,-,TRBV7-9,TRBJ1-2,-,CASSPGLGAYGYTF,TGTGCCAGCAGCCCCGGATTGGGAGCCTATGGCTACACCTTC
14,-,TRBV19,TRBJ1-2,-,CASKPGGAAYGYTF,TGTGCCAGTAAACCGGGAGGGGCCGCCTATGGCTACACCTTC
13,once,TRBV12-5,TRBJ1-2,TRBD1,CASGWGQDYGYTF,TGTGCTAGTGGTTGGGGACAGGACTATGGCTACACCTTC
17,-,TRBV24-1,TRBJ2-5,-,CATSPRPGERAGETQYF,TGTGCCACCAGCCCCCGTCCGGGGGAGCGGGCGGGAGAGACCCAGTACTTC
15,-,TRBV9,TRBJ1-2,-,CASSVDTYSNYGYTF,TGTGCCAGCAGCGTAGATACATATAGTAACTATGGCTACACCTTC
15,-,TRBV5-3,TRBJ1-2,-,CARYPAWAEDYGYTF,TGTGCCAGATATCCCGCTTGGGCCGAGGACTATGGCTACACCTTC
13,-,TRBV7-9,TRBJ2-3,-,CASSSMDGATQYF,TGTGCCAGCAGCTCAATGGACGGGGCTACGCAGTATTTT
15,-,TRBV11-2,TRBJ2-2,-,CASSSTGIITGELFF,TGTGCCAGCAGCTCTACAGGGATTATCACCGGGGAGCTGTTTTTT
15,-,TRBV6-5,TRBJ1-6,TRBD1,CASHRGWDDNSPLHF,TGTGCCAGTCACAGGGGTTGGGATGATAATTCACCCCTCCACTTT
10,-,TRBV29-1,TRBJ2-1,-,CSALEGEQFF,TGCAGCGCCCTCGAGGGGGAGCAGTTCTTC
15,-,TRBV6-6,TRBJ1-3,-,CASSPSEAGRNTIYF,TGTGCCAGCAGCCCATCGGAGGCAGGGAGAAACACCATATATTTT
16,once,TRBV4-3,TRBJ1-2,TRBD1,CASSRVDRAEGYGYTF,TGCGCCAGCAGCCGAGTCGACAGGGCCGAGGGCTATGGCTACACCTTC
13,-,TRBV19,TRBJ2-5,-,CASSTGNQETQYF,TGTGCCAGTAGTACCGGGAACCAAGAGACCCAGTACTTC
14,-,TRBV5-6,TRBJ2-3,-,CASSSDFSGDTQYF,TGTGCCAGCAGCTCAGACTTCTCGGGAGATACGCAGTATTTT
12,-,TRBV11-2,TRBJ1-1,-,CASSDGRGDAFF,TGTGCCAGCAGCGACGGGAGGGGAGATGCTTTCTTT
17,-,TRBV9,TRBJ2-1,-,CASSVATGRDLYNEQFF,TGTGCCAGCAGCGTAGCTACCGGCAGGGACTTGTACAATGAGCAGTTCTTC
12,-,TRBV28,TRBJ2-7,-,CASSFDIYEQYF,TGTGCCAGCAGTTTCGACATCTACGAGCAGTACTTC
15,-,TRBV6-2/TRBV6-3,TRBJ1-2,TRBD1,CASSYGTGGNYGYTF,TGTGCCAGCAGTTACGGGACAGGGGGTAACTATGGCTACACCTTC
15,-,TRBV19,TRBJ2-1,TRBD2,CASSIGTSVYNEQFF,TGTGCCAGTAGTATAGGGACTAGCGTCTACAATGAGCAGTTCTTC
13,-,TRBV7-9,TRBJ1-4,-,CASSPGRNEKLFF,TGTGCCAGCAGCCCCGGACGGAATGAAAAACTGTTTTTT
17,few,TRBV28,TRBJ2-2,TRBD2,CASSAGEQSAYTGELFF,TGTGCCAGCAGCGCGGGGGAACAGTCAGCTTACACCGGGGAGCTGTTTTTT
15,-,TRBV27,TRBJ1-1,-,CASSLYAGANTEAFF,TGTGCCAGCAGTTTATACGCTGGGGCGAACACTGAAGCTTTCTTT
15,-,TRBV19,TRBJ1-3,-,CASSIMSGSGNTIYF,TGTGCCAGTAGTATTATGTCTGGCTCTGGAAACACCATATATTTT
14,-,TRBV7-2,TRBJ2-7,TRBD2,CASALAGGPREQYF,TGTGCCAGCGCTTTAGCGGGGGGGCCCCGGGAGCAGTACTTC
14,few,TRBV5-1,TRBJ2-7,-,CASSLASSSYEQYF,TGCGCCAGCAGCTTAGCAAGTAGCTCCTACGAGCAGTACTTC
16,once,TRBV3-1/TRBV3-2,TRBJ2-1,TRBD1,CASSQGPGTNRGEQFF,TGTGCCAGCAGCCAAGGGCCCGGAACAAACAGGGGGGAGCAGTTCTTC
15,-,TRBV9,TRBJ1-5,-,CASSVGGYSNQPQHF,TGTGCCAGCAGCGTAGGAGGATATAGCAATCAGCCCCAGCATTTT
12,-,TRBV5-6,TRBJ1-2,-,CASSVNSYGYTF,TGTGCCAGCAGCGTGAACAGTTATGGCTACACCTTC
14,-,TRBV6-6,TRBJ2-7,-,CASRPGLLNYEQYF,TGTGCCAGCAGGCCGGGACTCCTAAACTACGAGCAGTACTTC
14,-,TRBV5-4,TRBJ2-1,-,CASSLKGLGDEQFF,TGTGCCAGCAGCTTAAAAGGGTTAGGAGATGAGCAGTTCTTC
13,-,TRBV19,TRBJ1-2,-,CASSRGTYYGYTF,TGTGCCAGTAGTCGTGGGACCTACTATGGCTACACCTTC
8,once,TRBV23-1,TRBJ1-1,-,CAENEAFF,TGCGCCGAAAATGAAGCTTTCTTT
12,-,TRBV20-1,TRBJ2-7,-,CSASPYENEQYF,TGCAGTGCTAGTCCCTACGAGAACGAGCAGTACTTC
15,-,TRBV4-3,TRBJ1-2,-,CASSSGAGDNYGYTF,TGCGCCAGCAGCTCCGGGGCAGGAGATAACTATGGCTACACCTTC
13,-,TRBV4-3,TRBJ2-1,-,CASSQRLYNEQFF,TGCGCCAGCAGCCAGAGGCTCTACAATGAGCAGTTCTTC
11,-,TRBV20-1,TRBJ2-5,-,CSARKTPNQYF,TGCAGTGCTAGAAAGACCCCGAACCAGTACTTC
14,-,TRBV9,TRBJ1-4,-,CASSVGAGNEKLFF,TGTGCCAGCAGCGTAGGGGCAGGGAATGAAAAACTGTTTTTT
15,-,TRBV6-2/TRBV6-3,TRBJ1-3,-,CASSYIQSSGNTIYF,TGTGCCAGCAGTTACATTCAGTCATCTGGAAACACCATATATTTT
16,-,TRBV27,TRBJ2-2,TRBD1,CASSLDPTGGGGELFF,TGTGCCAGCAGTCTCGATCCTACAGGGGGCGGCGGGGAGCTGTTTTTT
15,-,TRBV6-5,TRBJ1-5,TRBD1,CASSRGTGRNQPQHF,TGTGCCAGCAGTCGGGGGACAGGGAGAAATCAGCCCCAGCATTTT
16,-,TRBV7-9,TRBJ1-6,TRBD1,CASSVPGTGLNSPLHF,TGTGCCAGCAGCGTACCCGGGACAGGGTTGAATTCACCCCTCCACTTT
15,-,TRBV3-1/TRBV3-2,TRBJ2-7,TRBD1,CASSQGGQGRRGQYF,TGTGCCAGCAGCCAAGGGGGACAGGGTCGGAGAGGGCAGTACTTC
16,-,TRBV27,TRBJ2-1,TRBD2,CASSFSGLAGVYEQFF,TGTGCCAGCAGTTTCTCGGGACTAGCGGGAGTCTATGAGCAGTTCTTC
12,few,TRBV19,TRBJ1-1,-,CATYTGRTEAFF,TGTGCCACCTACACTGGGCGCACTGAAGCTTTCTTT